This note documents a single T cell receptor beta chain sequence. Its matching antigen is unknown. Next came a second PCR, run for roughly 7 to 12 cycles, which used a sample-barcoded 5' primer along with a J-beta primer mix. From the 5' RACE reads, TCRdb called clonotypes with MiXCR, one entry per CDR3 protein. Of about 1,400,000 distinct CDR3 sequences in the sample, about 43% were seen once. This entry belongs to a study of blood T cells in healthy people across ages. Study overall: Per every two T cells, about one barcoded beta molecule was captured by template switching. Regarding the study as a whole: Aged donors had fewer naive CD4+ cells and lower diversity than long-lived donors.

Russia was home to the donors, healthy Caucasian individuals aged about 6 to 90. Germline V gene lookup returns CDR1 SNHLY and CDR2 FYNNEI. Trimming took 6 bases from V and 1 from J; bases not matched to a gene: 7. The CDR3 covers 16 residues. This TCR was recovered from a woman under 30 in good health. Sequencing input: blood. The chain combines TRBV2 with TRBJ2-5; 11 bases agree with TRBD2. The CDR3 is CASRITGTSGQETQYF. DNA for the CDR3: TGTGCCAGCAGGATTACCGGGACTAGCGGCCAAGAGACCCAGTACTTC.